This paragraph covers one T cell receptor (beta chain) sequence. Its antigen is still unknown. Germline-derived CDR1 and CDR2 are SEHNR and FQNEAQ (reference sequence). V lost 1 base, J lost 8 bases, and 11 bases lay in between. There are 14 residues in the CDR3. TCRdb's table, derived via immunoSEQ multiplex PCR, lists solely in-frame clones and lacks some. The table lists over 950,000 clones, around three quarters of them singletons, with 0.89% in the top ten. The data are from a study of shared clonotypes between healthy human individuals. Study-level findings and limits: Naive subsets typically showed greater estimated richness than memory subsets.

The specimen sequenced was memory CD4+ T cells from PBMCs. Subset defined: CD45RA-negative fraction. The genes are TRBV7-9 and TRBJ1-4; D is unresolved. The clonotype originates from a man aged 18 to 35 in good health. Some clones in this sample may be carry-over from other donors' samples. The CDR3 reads CASSLGNLGEKLFF. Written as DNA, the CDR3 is TGTGCCAGCAGCTTAGGGAATCTCGGCGAAAAACTGTTTTTT.